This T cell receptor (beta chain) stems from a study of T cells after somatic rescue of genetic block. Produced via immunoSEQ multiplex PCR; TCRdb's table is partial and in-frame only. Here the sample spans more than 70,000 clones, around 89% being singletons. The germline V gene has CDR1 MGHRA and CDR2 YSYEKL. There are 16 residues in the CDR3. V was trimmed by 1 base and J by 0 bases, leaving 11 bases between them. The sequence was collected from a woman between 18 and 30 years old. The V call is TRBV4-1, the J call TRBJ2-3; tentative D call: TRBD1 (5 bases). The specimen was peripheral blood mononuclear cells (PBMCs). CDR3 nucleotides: TGCGCCAGCAGCCAAGGTCTGGCAGGGAGCACAGATACGCAGTATTTT. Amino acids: CASSQGLAGSTDTQYF.